These 21 T cell receptor beta chains were sequenced from one sample in a study of blood T cell repertoires in COVID-19. The method was immunoSEQ multiplex PCR; TCRdb's version includes in-frame clones alone and lacks a portion of them. Altogether 200,000 to 250,000 clones are present, roughly 85% being singletons, with the ten largest covering about 3.8%. Sequencing was done on a sample of peripheral blood. The origin of the receptors is an elderly woman with acute or convalescent COVID-19.

This sequence joins TRBV19 and TRBJ1-1; 9 bases map to TRBD1. Germline CDR1 reads LNHDA; CDR2 reads SQIVND (reference sequence). The CDR3 spans 16 residues. The V and J ends lost 6 bases and 0 bases, in that order; junction bases with no gene match: 8. The DNA of the CDR3 is TGTGCCAGTAGCGACTCCGGGACAGGGTTGAACACTGAAGCTTTCTTT. Protein product: CASSDSGTGLNTEAFF.

The gene calls are TRBV2 and TRBJ2-5, with D unresolved. The V gene's germline CDR1 is SNHLY and CDR2 FYNNEI. The CDR3 loop spans 11 amino acids. Deletions cut 10 bases from V and 6 bases from J, with 12 bases between. This CDR3 is CATSRSQTQYF. The CDR3 region has the DNA TGTGCCACCTCCCGGTCGCAGACCCAGTACTTC.

V usage is TRBV13 and J usage is TRBJ1-1; 7 bases are shared with TRBD1. Germline CDR1 reads PRHDT; CDR2 reads FYEKMQ (reference sequence). The J segment lost 1 base and the V segment lost 5 bases, leaving 4 bases of the junction unmatched. CDR3 length: 14 residues. The CDR3 sequence: CASSERQGNTEAFF. The CDR3, as DNA: TGTGCCAGCAGCGAGCGACAGGGGAACACTGAAGCTTTCTTT.

The rearrangement links TRBV5-1 to TRBJ2-1, with TRBD2 identical over 10 bases. This CDR3 contains 16 residues. The ends lost 4 bases at V and 5 bases at J; junction bases unmatched: 9. Germline lookup yields CDR1 SGHRS and CDR2 YFSETQ. CDR3 in amino acids: CASSPQLAGSNNEQFF. CDR3 DNA: TGCGCCAGCAGCCCCCAACTAGCGGGGTCTAACAATGAGCAGTTCTTC. Looking up the rest from reference TRBV5-1 and TRBJ2-1 gives the full variable domain: KAGVTQTPRYLIKTRGQQVTLSCSPISGHRSVSWYQQTPGQGLQFLFEYFSETQRNKGNFPGRFSGRQFSNSRSEMNVSTLELGDSALYLCASSPQLAGSNNEQFFGPGTRLTVL.

This sequence joins TRBV3-1 (or the pseudogene TRBV3-2) and TRBJ1-2; the match to TRBD1 covers 8 bases. CDR3 length: 15 residues. With 4 bases clipped from V and 3 bases from J, the junction kept 7 bases outside the gene matches. CDR1 is LGHDT and CDR2 is YNNKEL in the germline V gene (reference sequence). The CDR3, as DNA: TGTGCCAGCAGCCCCCGGGACAGGTCGCACTATGGCTACACCTTC. Its translation: CASSPRDRSHYGYTF.

The chain joins TRBV7-9 to TRBJ1-6; 7 nucleotides line up with TRBD1. Germline loops: CDR1 SEHNR, CDR2 FQNEAQ (reference sequence). V shed 0 bases and J 5 bases; nucleotides not matched to a gene: 4. The CDR3 totals 16 residues. CDR3 coding DNA: TGTGCCAGCAGCTTAGCGACAGGGCTGAATAATTCACCCCTCCACTTT. The encoded protein is CASSLATGLNNSPLHF.

The gene calls are TRBV5-4 and TRBJ2-3; TRBD2 aligns across 8 bases. V gave up 4 bases and J gave up 1 base; unmatched junction bases: 8. CDR3 size: 16 residues. The germline CDR1 and CDR2 sequences are SGHNT and YYREEE (reference sequence). CDR3 in DNA: TGTGCCAGCAGCCCCCGTGCGGGGGGCGGCACAGATACGCAGTATTTT. This gives the protein CASSPRAGGGTDTQYF.

The chain combines TRBV3-1 (or the pseudogene TRBV3-2) with TRBJ1-1; 9 bases fit TRBD1. Germline lookup yields CDR1 LGHDT and CDR2 YNNKEL (reference sequence). CDR3 length equals 14 residues. V trimming: 4 bases; J trimming: 2 bases; junction bases outside the gene matches: 2. CDR3 in DNA: TGTGCCAGCAGCCGGGGACAGGGAAACACTGAAGCTTTCTTT. Protein product: CASSRGQGNTEAFF.

The chain carries TRBV15 and TRBJ2-7; 11 nucleotides agree with TRBD1. The CDR3 totals 14 residues. J lost 6 bases, V lost 4 bases, and 5 bases had no gene match. Germline CDR1 and CDR2: LNHNV and YYDKDF (reference sequence). Here the CDR3 reads CATSKGQGVGEQYF. The CDR3 DNA reads TGTGCCACCAGCAAGGGACAGGGGGTCGGCGAGCAGTACTTC.

The chain is built from TRBV19 and TRBJ1-2; 8 bases fit TRBD1. The germline V gene encodes CDR1 LNHDA and CDR2 SQIVND (reference sequence). With 5 bases clipped from V and 0 bases from J, the junction kept 5 bases outside the gene matches. The CDR3 length is 15 residues. The CDR3 reads CASSAQGDPNYGYTF. The CDR3 coding sequence is TGTGCCAGTAGTGCACAGGGGGACCCTAACTATGGCTACACCTTC.

The V gene is TRBV14, the J gene TRBJ2-1, with a tentative D call TRBD2 (6 bases). The CDR3 is 17 amino acids. V lost 0 bases and J lost 1, with 13 bases in between. Germline V lookup: CDR1 SGHDN, CDR2 FVKESK. The CDR3: CASSQERRGLSYNEQFF. The CDR3 DNA reads as TGTGCCAGCAGCCAAGAACGGAGAGGACTATCCTACAATGAGCAGTTCTTC.

The chain combines TRBV3-1 (or the pseudogene TRBV3-2) with TRBJ1-2, with D perhaps TRBD1 (5 bases). The CDR3 has 15 residues. Looked up from germline, CDR1 is LGHDT and CDR2 is YNNKEL (reference sequence). Trimming pared 2 bases from V and 7 bases from J, leaving 17 bases between. CDR3 sequence (DNA): TGTGCCAGCAGCCAACTCTTTGGGGCGTTGCTTGGCTACACCTTC. It yields the protein CASSQLFGALLGYTF.

The V call is TRBV5-4, the J call TRBJ1-2; D is uncertain. Germline-derived CDR1 and CDR2 are SGHNT and YYREEE (reference sequence). The CDR3 is 15 residues long. V dropped 0 bases and J dropped 0 bases, with 9 bases sitting between them. Written as DNA, the CDR3 is TGTGCCAGCAGCTTGGATGGCAGAACTAACTATGGCTACACCTTC. It is translated as CASSLDGRTNYGYTF.

This chain joins TRBV5-4 and TRBJ2-2, with D possibly TRBD2 on 6 matching bases. CDR3 length: 17 amino acids. Germline V CDR1 and CDR2: SGHNT, YYREEE (reference sequence). Trimming removed 4 bases from V and 4 bases from J, with 20 bases in between. CDR3: CASSTAGTLLSTGELFF. The CDR3 region has the DNA TGTGCCAGCAGCACTGCGGGGACGCTTCTCAGCACCGGGGAGCTGTTTTTT.

DNA of the CDR3: TGTGCCAGTAGTGAACCAACGGGAGGTACGCAGTATTTT. Residues: CASSEPTGGTQYF. This chain joins TRBV19 and TRBJ2-3; TRBD2 matches 7 bases. J lost 8 bases, V lost 5 bases, and 7 bases had no gene match. The CDR3 length is 13 residues. Germline V lookup: CDR1 LNHDA, CDR2 SQIVND (reference sequence).

This chain uses TRBV7-2 with TRBJ1-4; 7 bases are shared with TRBD1. Germline CDR1 is SGHTA and CDR2 is FQGNSA. The CDR3 is made up of 14 amino acids. V shed 0 bases and J 12 bases; nucleotides not matched to a gene: 7. The CDR3 reads CASSLALRQGQLFF. The CDR3 bases are TGTGCCAGCAGCTTAGCCCTACGACAGGGCCAACTGTTTTTT.

V gene TRBV18 combines with J gene TRBJ2-7; the D gene is possibly TRBD2 (6 bases). CDR3 length: 14 residues. Per germline, CDR1 KGHSH and CDR2 LQKENI. Trimming cost V 3 bases and J 2 bases, with 11 bases left between them. The DNA of the CDR3 is TGTGCCAGCTCACCCTCGGGGGTAGCCTACGAGCAGTACTTC. Its protein product is CASSPSGVAYEQYF. Looking up the rest from reference TRBV18 and TRBJ2-7 gives the full variable domain: NAGVMQNPRHLVRRRGQEARLRCSPMKGHSHVYWYRQLPEEGLKFMVYLQKENIIDESGMPKERFSAEFPKEGPSILRIQQVVRGDSAAYFCASSPSGVAYEQYFGPGTRLTVT.

The gene calls are TRBV11-3 and TRBJ1-1, with D possibly TRBD1 on 6 matching bases. The germline V gene has CDR1 SGHNT and CDR2 YENEEA. This CDR3 is 12 amino acids long. The ends were cut back, 5 bases at V and 5 bases at J, with 9 bases in the middle. CDR3 loop: CASSADRTEAFF. CDR3 bases: TGTGCCAGCAGCGCGGACAGAACTGAAGCTTTCTTT.

V usage is TRBV12-3 or TRBV12-4 and J usage is TRBJ1-4, with D perhaps TRBD1 (6 bases). The CDR3 length is 13 residues. Trimming cost V 2 bases and J 5 bases, with 6 bases left between them. The CDR3 region is CASSLRGNEKLFF. Written as DNA, the CDR3 is TGTGCCAGCAGTTTAAGGGGGAATGAAAAACTGTTTTTT.

This clone was counted a single time. The rearrangement uses TRBV14 and TRBJ1-1, with no clear D. Germline values: CDR1 SGHDN, CDR2 FVKESK. V gave up 1 base and J gave up 5 bases, with 14 bases separating them. This CDR3 region has 15 residues. The CDR3 bases are TGTGCCAGCAGCCAAGTAGCGGGAGGAGGGACTGAAGCTTTCTTT. Residues: CASSQVAGGGTEAFF.

The chain links TRBV10-3 to TRBJ1-5; D remains unclear. Germline CDR1 reads ENHRY; CDR2 reads SYGVKD. Trimming cost V 6 bases and J 0 bases, with 9 bases left between them. The CDR3 contains 14 residues. The CDR3 loop reads CAISPGPSNQPQHF. The CDR3, as DNA: TGTGCCATCAGCCCTGGCCCTAGCAATCAGCCCCAGCATTTT.